The 10 T cell receptor beta chains given below trace back to one sample, sequenced in a study of shared clonotypes between healthy human individuals. This table comes from immunoSEQ multiplex PCR, and its TCRdb copy is limited to in-frame clones, with some not included. This sample carries 2 million to 2.5 million clones, approximately 93% of them seen once, and the ten largest clones take 0.35% to 0.45%. The sample was naive CD4+ T cells from PBMCs. Subset indicated: CD45RA+ positively selected. The source of these receptors is a man aged 18 to 29 in good health. Some clones in this sample may be carry-over from other donors' samples.

The genes are TRBV5-1 and TRBJ2-3; D uncertain. Trimming cost V 0 bases and J 0 bases, with 11 bases left between them. The germline CDR1 and CDR2 sequences are SGHRS and YFSETQ. The CDR3 loop spans 16 amino acids. Written as DNA, the CDR3 is TGCGCCAGCAGCTTGGATGACCCATCTAGCACAGATACGCAGTATTTT. Translating it yields CASSLDDPSSTDTQYF.

V is TRBV28 and J is TRBJ2-4; D is perhaps TRBD1 (6 bases). Between the trimmed V and J ends, which lost 7 bases and 8 bases, there was a span of 21 bases. This CDR3 has 15 amino acids. Germline V gene lookup returns CDR1 MDHEN and CDR2 SYDVKM. CDR3 protein: CASTETGKGPDIQYF. The CDR3 nucleotides are TGTGCCAGCACCGAAACAGGGAAGGGGCCCGACATTCAGTACTTC.

This clone was seen only once. This chain uses TRBV11-2 with TRBJ2-5, with D tentatively TRBD2 (5 bases). V lost 1 base and J 5 bases, leaving 11 bases between the germline ends. There are 14 residues in the CDR3. Germline V gives CDR1 SGHAT, CDR2 FQNNGV. CDR3 coding DNA: TGTGCCAGCAGCTTAGTCGCGGGTGCGGAGACCCAGTACTTC. This sequence encodes CASSLVAGAETQYF.

The rearrangement joins TRBV2 to TRBJ1-2; weak D call: TRBD1 (6 bases). The CDR3 sequence is 15 residues long. V shed 6 bases and J shed 4 bases, with 18 bases lying between them. Germline V gives CDR1 SNHLY, CDR2 FYNNEI. CDR3 coding DNA: TGTGCCAGCAGACCCGGGCCAGGGGAACCCTATGGCTACACCTTC. This gives the protein CASRPGPGEPYGYTF.

V usage is TRBV28 and J usage is TRBJ2-7, with 11 bases that match TRBD1. J gave up 2 bases and V 5 bases, and 5 bases lay outside the gene matches. Germline lookup yields CDR1 MDHEN and CDR2 SYDVKM. The CDR3 is 15 amino acids. The DNA of the CDR3 is TGTGCCAGCAGTCCTCGGACAGGGGGCCCCTACGAGCAGTACTTC. This encodes CASSPRTGGPYEQYF.

The gene calls are TRBV19 and TRBJ2-3; no reliable D call. This CDR3 comprises 17 residues. The germline gives CDR1 LNHDA, CDR2 SQIVND (reference sequence). V lost 3 bases, J lost 1 base, and 17 bases lay in between. The CDR3 spells CASSIGIQAVGTDTQYF. The CDR3 nucleotides read TGTGCCAGTAGTATTGGGATTCAGGCCGTTGGCACAGATACGCAGTATTTT. Drawing the rest from reference TRBV19 and TRBJ2-3, the complete variable domain is DGGITQSPKYLFRKEGQNVTLSCEQNLNHDAMYWYRQDPGQGLRLIYYSQIVNDFQKGDIAEGYSVSREKKESFPLTVTSAQKNPTAFYLCASSIGIQAVGTDTQYFGPGTRLTVL.

The chain combines TRBV30 with TRBJ1-1; D unresolved. The length of the CDR3 is 13 residues. The germline CDR1 and CDR2 sequences are GTSNPN and SVGIG (reference sequence). Trimming cost V 2 bases and J 8 bases, with 15 bases left between them. CDR3 in DNA: TGTGCCTGGAGTAGCCGGGTCGGAACCGAAGCTTTCTTT. This gives the protein CAWSSRVGTEAFF.

V usage is TRBV18 and J usage is TRBJ2-4; tentative D call: TRBD2 (6 bases). The CDR3 loop spans 16 amino acids. V gave up 0 bases and J gave up 7 bases, with 16 bases separating them. CDR1 and CDR2 from the germline V gene are KGHSH and LQKENI. The chain's CDR3 is CASSPPAGGGSNIQYF. In DNA, the CDR3 is TGTGCCAGCTCACCACCGGCCGGGGGAGGTAGTAACATTCAGTACTTC.

Of note for this clone: Other DNA sequences in the same sample also yield this CDR3. V and J are TRBV5-1 and TRBJ2-7; 8 bases match TRBD1. Germline lookup yields CDR1 SGHRS and CDR2 YFSETQ. J gave up 5 bases and V 0 bases, and 7 bases lay outside the gene matches. The CDR3 runs to 15 residues. CDR3 in amino acids: CASSLAGQGTHEQYF. In DNA form, the CDR3 reads TGCGCCAGCAGCTTGGCAGGACAGGGCACGCACGAGCAGTACTTC.

The V and J genes are TRBV5-1 and TRBJ1-2, with TRBD1 identical over 12 bases. Per germline, CDR1 SGHRS and CDR2 YFSETQ. With V trimmed by 0 bases and J by 3 bases, 9 bases remained unmatched. This CDR3 contains 18 residues. The CDR3 sequence is CASSLGPGTGGLYYGYTF. The CDR3 coding sequence is TGCGCCAGCAGCTTGGGGCCCGGGACAGGGGGCCTTTACTATGGCTACACCTTC.